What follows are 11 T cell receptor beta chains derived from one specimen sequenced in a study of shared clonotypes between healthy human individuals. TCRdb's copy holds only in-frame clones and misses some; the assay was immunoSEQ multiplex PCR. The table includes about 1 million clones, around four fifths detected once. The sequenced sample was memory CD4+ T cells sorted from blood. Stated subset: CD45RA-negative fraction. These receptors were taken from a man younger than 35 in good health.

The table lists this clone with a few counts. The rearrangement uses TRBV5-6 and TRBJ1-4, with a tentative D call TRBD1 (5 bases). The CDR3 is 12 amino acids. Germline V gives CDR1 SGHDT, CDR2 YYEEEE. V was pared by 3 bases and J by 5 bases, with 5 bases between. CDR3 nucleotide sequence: TGTGCCAGCAGCTGGGACAATGAAAAACTGTTTTTT. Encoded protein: CASSWDNEKLFF.

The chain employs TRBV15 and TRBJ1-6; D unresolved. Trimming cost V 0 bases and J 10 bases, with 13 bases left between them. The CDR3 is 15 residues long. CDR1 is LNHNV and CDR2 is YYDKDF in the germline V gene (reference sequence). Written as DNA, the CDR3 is TGTGCCACCAGCAGAGATCGGCCCGGGAACTCACCCCTCCACTTT. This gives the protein CATSRDRPGNSPLHF.

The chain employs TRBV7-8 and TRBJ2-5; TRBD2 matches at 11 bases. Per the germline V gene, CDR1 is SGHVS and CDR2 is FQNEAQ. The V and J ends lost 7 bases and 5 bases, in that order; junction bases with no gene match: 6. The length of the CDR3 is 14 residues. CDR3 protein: CASITSGSAETQYF. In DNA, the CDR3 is TGTGCCAGCATCACTAGCGGGAGTGCTGAGACCCAGTACTTC.

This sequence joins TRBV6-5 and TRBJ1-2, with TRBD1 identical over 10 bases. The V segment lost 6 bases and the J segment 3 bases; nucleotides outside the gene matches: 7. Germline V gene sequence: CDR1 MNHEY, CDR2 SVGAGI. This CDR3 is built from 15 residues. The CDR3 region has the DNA TGTGCCAGCAGGCGGACAGGGGGGTACGACTATGGCTACACCTTC. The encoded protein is CASRRTGGYDYGYTF.

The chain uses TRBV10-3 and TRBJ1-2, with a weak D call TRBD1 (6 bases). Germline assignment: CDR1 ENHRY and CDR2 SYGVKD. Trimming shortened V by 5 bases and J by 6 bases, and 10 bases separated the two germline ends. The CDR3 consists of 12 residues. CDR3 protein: CAISTGSDGYTF. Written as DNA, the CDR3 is TGTGCCATCAGTACAGGGAGCGATGGCTACACCTTC.

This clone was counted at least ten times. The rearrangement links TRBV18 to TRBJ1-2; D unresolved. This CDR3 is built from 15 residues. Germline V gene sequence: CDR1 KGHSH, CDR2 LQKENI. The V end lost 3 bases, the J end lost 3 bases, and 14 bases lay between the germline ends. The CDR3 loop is CASSPWTNQDYGYTF. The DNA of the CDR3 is TGTGCCAGCTCACCTTGGACCAACCAGGACTATGGCTACACCTTC.

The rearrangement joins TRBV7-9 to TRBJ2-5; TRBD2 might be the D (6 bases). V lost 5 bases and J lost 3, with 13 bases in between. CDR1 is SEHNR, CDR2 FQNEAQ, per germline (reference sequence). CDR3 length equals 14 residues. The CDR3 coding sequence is TGTGCCAGCAGCAAGGACGGGGGTAAAGAGACCCAGTACTTC. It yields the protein CASSKDGGKETQYF.

The CDR3 nucleotides are TGTCAAACAGGGGATTTTTACGAGCAGTACTTC. Amino acids: CQTGDFYEQYF. The V and J genes are TRBV28 and TRBJ2-7, with 7 bases identical to TRBD1. This CDR3 is built from 11 residues. Germline V gene lookup returns CDR1 MDHEN and CDR2 SYDVKM.

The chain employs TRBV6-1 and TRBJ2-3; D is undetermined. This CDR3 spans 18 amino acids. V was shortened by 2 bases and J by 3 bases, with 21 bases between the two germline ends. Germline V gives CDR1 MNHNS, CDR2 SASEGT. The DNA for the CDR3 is TGTGCCAGCAGTGAAAGTAGGCGGCTACTCCACGAGACAGATACGCAGTATTTT. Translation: CASSESRRLLHETDTQYF.

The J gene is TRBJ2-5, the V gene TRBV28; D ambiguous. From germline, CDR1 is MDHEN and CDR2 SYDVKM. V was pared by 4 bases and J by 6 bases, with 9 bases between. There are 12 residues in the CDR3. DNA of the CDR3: TGTGCCAGCAGTTCTGCAGTTAAGACCCAGTACTTC. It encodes CASSSAVKTQYF. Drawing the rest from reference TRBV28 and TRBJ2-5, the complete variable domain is DVKVTQSSRYLVKRTGEKVFLECVQDMDHENMFWYRQDPGLGLRLIYFSYDVKMKEKGDIPEGYSVSREKKERFSLILESASTNQTSMYLCASSSAVKTQYFGPGTRLLVL.

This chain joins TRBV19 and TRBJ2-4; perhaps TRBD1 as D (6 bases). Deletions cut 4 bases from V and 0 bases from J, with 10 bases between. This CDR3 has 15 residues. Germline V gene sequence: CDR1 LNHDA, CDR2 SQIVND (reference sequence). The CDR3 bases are TGTGCCAGTAGTAGGGGGACACTAGCCAAAAACATTCAGTACTTC. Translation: CASSRGTLAKNIQYF.